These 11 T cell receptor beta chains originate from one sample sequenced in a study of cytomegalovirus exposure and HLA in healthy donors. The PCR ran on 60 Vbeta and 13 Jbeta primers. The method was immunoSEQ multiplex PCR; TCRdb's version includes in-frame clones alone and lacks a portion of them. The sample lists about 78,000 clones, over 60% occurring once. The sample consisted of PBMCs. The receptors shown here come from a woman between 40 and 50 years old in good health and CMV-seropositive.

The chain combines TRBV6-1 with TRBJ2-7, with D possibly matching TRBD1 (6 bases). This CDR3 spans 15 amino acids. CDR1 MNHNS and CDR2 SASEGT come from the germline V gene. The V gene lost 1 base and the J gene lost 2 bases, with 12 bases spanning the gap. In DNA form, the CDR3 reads TGTGCCAGCAGTGAAGGGGCAGGGGTGACCTACGAGCAGTACTTC. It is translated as CASSEGAGVTYEQYF.

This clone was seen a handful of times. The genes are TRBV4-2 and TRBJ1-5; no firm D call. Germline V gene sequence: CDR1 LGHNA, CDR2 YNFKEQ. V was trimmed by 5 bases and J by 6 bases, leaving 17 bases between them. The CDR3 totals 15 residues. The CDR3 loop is CASSGAFDSPQPQHF. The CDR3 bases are TGTGCCAGCAGCGGAGCGTTCGACTCCCCTCAGCCCCAGCATTTT.

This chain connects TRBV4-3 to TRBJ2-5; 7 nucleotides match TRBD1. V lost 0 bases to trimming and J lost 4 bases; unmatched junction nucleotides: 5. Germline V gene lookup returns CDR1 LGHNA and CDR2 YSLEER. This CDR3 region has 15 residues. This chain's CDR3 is CASSQDTGVGETQYF. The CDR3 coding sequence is TGCGCCAGCAGCCAAGACACAGGGGTGGGAGAGACCCAGTACTTC.

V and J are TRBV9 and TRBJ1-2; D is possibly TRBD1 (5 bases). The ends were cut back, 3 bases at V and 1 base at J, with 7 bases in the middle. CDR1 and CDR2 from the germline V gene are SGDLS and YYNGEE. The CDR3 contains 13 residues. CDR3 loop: CASSAQGNYGYTF. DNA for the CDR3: TGTGCCAGCAGCGCCCAGGGTAACTATGGCTACACCTTC.

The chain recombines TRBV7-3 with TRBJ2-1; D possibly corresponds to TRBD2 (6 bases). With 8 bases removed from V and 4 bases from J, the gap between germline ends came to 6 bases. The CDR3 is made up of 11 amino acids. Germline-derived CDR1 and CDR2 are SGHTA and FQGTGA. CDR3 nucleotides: TGTGCCAGCGGGGGGTACAATGAGCAGTTCTTC. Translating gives CASGGYNEQFF. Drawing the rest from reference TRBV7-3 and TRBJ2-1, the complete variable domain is GAGVSQTPSNKVTEKGKYVELRCDPISGHTALYWYRQSLGQGPEFLIYFQGTGAADDSGLPNDRFFAVRPEGSVSTLKIQRTERGDSAVYLCASGGYNEQFFGPGTRLTVL.

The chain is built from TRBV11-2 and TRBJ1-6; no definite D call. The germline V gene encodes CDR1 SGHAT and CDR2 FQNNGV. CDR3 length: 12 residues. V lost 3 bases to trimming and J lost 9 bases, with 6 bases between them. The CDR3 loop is CASSLIVSPLHF. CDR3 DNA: TGTGCCAGCAGCTTGATAGTTTCACCCCTCCACTTT.

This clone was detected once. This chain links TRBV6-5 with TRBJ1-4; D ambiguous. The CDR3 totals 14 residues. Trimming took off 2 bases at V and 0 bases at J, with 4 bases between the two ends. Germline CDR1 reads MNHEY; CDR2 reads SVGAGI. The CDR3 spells CASSYVATNEKLFF. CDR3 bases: TGTGCCAGCAGTTACGTAGCAACTAATGAAAAACTGTTTTTT.

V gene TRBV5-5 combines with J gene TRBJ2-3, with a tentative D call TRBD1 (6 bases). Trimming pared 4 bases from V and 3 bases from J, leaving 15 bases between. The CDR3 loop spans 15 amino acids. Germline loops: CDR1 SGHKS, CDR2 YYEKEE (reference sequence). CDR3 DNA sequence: TGTGCCAGCAGCCCACCCCTAGGACAGACAGATACGCAGTATTTT. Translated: CASSPPLGQTDTQYF. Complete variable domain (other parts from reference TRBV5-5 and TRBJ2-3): DAGVTQSPTHLIKTRGQQVTLRCSPISGHKSVSWYQQVLGQGPQFIFQYYEKEERGRGNFPDRFSARQFPNYSSELNVNALLLGDSALYLCASSPPLGQTDTQYFGPGTRLTVL.

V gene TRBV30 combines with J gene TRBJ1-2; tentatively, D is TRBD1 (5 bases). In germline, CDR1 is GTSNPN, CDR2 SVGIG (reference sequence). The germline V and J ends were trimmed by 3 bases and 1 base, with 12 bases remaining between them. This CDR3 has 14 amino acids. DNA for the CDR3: TGTGCCTGGAGATACCTAGACAGTAACTATGGCTACACCTTC. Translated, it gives CAWRYLDSNYGYTF.

The CDR3 region is CASSLGQTNEQFF. CDR3 sequence (DNA): TGCGCCAGCAGCTTAGGACAGACTAATGAGCAGTTCTTC. The chain has TRBV5-1 and TRBJ2-1; D might be TRBD1 (6 bases). Germline V gene lookup returns CDR1 SGHRS and CDR2 YFSETQ. V was clipped by 2 bases and J by 7 bases, with 10 bases between them. The CDR3 has 13 amino acids. Variable domain in full (rest from reference TRBV5-1 and TRBJ2-1): KAGVTQTPRYLIKTRGQQVTLSCSPISGHRSVSWYQQTPGQGLQFLFEYFSETQRNKGNFPGRFSGRQFSNSRSEMNVSTLELGDSALYLCASSLGQTNEQFFGPGTRLTVL.

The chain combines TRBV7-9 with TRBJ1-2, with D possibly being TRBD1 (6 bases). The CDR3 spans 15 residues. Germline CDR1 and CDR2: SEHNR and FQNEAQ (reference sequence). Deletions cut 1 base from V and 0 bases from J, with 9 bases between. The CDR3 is CASSLGTDPNYGYTF. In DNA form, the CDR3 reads TGTGCCAGCAGCTTAGGGACAGACCCTAACTATGGCTACACCTTC.